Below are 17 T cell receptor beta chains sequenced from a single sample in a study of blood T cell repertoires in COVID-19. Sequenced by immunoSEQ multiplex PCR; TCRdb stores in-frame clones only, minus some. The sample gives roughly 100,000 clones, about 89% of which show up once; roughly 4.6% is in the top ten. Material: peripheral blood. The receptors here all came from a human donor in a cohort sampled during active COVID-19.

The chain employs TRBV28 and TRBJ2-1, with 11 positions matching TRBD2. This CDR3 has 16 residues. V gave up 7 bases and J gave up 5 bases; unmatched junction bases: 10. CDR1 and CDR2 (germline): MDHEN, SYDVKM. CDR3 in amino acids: CASTPLGTSGHNEQFF. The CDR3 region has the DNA TGTGCCAGCACCCCCTTAGGGACTAGCGGACACAATGAGCAGTTCTTC.

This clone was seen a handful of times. CDR3 bases: TGTGCCAGCAGTTACTCACAGGGGTTAAGGAGCAATCAGCCCCAGCATTTT. Its translation: CASSYSQGLRSNQPQHF. The chain couples TRBV6-2 or TRBV6-3 to TRBJ1-5; 7 bases line up with TRBD1. Germline V gives CDR1 MNHEY, CDR2 SVGEGT. V shed 0 bases and J 1 base; nucleotides not matched to a gene: 6. The CDR3 is made up of 17 amino acids.

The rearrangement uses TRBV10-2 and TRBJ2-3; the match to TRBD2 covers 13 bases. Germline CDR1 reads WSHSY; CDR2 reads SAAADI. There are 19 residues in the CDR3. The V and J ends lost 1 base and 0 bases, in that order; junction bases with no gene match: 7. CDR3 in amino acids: CASSEYGTSGDYSTDTQYF. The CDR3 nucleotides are TGCGCCAGCAGTGAGTACGGGACTAGCGGGGATTATAGCACAGATACGCAGTATTTT.

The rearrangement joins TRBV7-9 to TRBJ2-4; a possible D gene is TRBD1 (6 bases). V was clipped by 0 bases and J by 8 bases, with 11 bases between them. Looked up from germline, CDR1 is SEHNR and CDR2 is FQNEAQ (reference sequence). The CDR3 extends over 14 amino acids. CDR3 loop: CASSLAAEGDIQYF. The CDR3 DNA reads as TGTGCCAGCAGCTTAGCAGCAGAGGGGGACATTCAGTACTTC.

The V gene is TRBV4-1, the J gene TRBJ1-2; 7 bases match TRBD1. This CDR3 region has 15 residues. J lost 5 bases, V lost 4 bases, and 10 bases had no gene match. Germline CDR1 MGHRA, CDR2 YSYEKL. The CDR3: CASSLGTAKTYGYTF. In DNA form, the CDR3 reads TGCGCCAGCAGCCTAGGGACAGCGAAAACTTATGGCTACACCTTC.

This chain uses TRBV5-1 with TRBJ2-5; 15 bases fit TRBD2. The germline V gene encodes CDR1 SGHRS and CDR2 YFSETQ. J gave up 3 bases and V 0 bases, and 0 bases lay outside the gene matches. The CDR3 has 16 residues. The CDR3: CASSLGTSGREETQYF. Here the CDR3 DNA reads TGCGCCAGCAGCTTGGGGACTAGCGGGAGGGAAGAGACCCAGTACTTC.

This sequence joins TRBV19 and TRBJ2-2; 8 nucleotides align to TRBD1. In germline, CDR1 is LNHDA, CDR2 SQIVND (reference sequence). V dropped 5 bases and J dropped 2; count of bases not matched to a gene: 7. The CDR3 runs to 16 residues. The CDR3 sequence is CASSFRTGSNTGELFF. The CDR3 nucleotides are TGTGCCAGTAGTTTTCGGACAGGGAGTAACACCGGGGAGCTGTTTTTT.

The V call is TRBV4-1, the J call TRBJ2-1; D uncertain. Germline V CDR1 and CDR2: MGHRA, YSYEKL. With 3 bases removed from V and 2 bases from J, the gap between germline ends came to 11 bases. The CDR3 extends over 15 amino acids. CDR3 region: CASSQARATYNEQFF. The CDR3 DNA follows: TGCGCCAGCAGCCAGGCTCGAGCGACCTACAATGAGCAGTTCTTC.

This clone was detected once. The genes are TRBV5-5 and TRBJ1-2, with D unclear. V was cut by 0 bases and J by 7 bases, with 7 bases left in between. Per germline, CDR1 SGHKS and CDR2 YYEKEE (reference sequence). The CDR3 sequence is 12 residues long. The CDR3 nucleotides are TGTGCCAGCAGCTTGGTGACGGGTGGCTACACCTTC. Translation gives CASSLVTGGYTF.

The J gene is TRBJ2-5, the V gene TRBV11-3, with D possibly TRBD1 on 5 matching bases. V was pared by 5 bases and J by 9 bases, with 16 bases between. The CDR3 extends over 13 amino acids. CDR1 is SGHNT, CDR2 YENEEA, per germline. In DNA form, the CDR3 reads TGTGCCAGCAGCGCCGGGCAGCAGGGCGCCCAGTACTTC. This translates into CASSAGQQGAQYF.

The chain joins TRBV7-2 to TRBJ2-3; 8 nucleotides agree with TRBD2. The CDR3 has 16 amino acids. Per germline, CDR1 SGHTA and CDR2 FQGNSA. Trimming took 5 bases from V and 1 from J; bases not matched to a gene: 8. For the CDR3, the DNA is TGTGCCAGCAGCCTCGTCGGACTAGCCGGCACAGATACGCAGTATTTT. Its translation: CASSLVGLAGTDTQYF.

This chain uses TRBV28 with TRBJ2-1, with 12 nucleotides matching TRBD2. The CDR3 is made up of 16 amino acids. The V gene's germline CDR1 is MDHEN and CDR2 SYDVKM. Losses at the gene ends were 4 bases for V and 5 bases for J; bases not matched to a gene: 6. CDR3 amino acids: CASSWATSGRNNEQFF. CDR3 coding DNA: TGTGCCAGCAGTTGGGCCACTAGCGGGAGGAACAATGAGCAGTTCTTC.

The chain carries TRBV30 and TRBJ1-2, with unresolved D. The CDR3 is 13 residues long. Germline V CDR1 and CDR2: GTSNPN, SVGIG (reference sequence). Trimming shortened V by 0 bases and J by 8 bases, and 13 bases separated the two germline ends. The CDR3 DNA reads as TGTGCCTGGAGTGTACGAAGCCTAACGGGCTACACCTTC. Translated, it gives CAWSVRSLTGYTF.

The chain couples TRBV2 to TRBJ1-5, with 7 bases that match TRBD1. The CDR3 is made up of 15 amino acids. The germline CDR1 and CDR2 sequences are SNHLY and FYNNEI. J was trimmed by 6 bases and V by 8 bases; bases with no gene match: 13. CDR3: CASGPETGTGQPQHF. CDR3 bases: TGTGCCAGCGGTCCGGAGACAGGGACCGGTCAGCCCCAGCATTTT.

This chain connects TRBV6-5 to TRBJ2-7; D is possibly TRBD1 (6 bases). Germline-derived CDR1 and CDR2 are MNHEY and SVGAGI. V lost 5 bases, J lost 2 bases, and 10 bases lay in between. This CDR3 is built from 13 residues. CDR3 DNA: TGTGCCAGCAGTCGGGACATAGCCTACGAGCAGTACTTC. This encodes CASSRDIAYEQYF.

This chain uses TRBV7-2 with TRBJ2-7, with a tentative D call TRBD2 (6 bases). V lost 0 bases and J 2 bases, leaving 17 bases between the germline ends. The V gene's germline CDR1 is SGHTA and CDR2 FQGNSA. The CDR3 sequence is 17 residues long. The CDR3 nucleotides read TGTGCCAGCAGCTTAGCTCGTCTTACTAGCATCCCCTACGAGCAGTACTTC. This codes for CASSLARLTSIPYEQYF. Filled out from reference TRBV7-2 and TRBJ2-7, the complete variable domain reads GAGVSQSPSNKVTEKGKDVELRCDPISGHTALYWYRQSLGQGLEFLIYFQGNSAPDKSGLPSDRFSAERTGGSVSTLTIQRTQQEDSAVYLCASSLARLTSIPYEQYFGPGTRLTVT.

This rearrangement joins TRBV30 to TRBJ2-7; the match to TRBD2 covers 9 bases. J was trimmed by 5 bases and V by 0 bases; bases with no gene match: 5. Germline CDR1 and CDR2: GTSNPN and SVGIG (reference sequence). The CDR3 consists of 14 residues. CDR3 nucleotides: TGTGCCTGGAGTGTGGGGCTAGCGGGGAACGAGCAGTACTTC. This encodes CAWSVGLAGNEQYF. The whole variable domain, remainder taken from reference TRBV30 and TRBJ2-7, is SQTIHQWPATLVQPVGSPLSLECTVEGTSNPNLYWYRQAAGRGLQLLFYSVGIGQISSEVPQNLSASRPQDRQFILSSKKLLLSDSGFYLCAWSVGLAGNEQYFGPGTRLTVT.